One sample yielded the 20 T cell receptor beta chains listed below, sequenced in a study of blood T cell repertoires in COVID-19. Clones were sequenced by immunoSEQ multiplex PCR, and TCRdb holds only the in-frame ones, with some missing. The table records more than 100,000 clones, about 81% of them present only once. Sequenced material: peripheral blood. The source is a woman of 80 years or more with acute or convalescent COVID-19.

CDR3 sequence (DNA): TGTGCCAGCACCAACACCTTAACTAATGAAAAACTGTTTTTT. It yields the protein CASTNTLTNEKLFF. This sequence joins TRBV11-2 and TRBJ1-4; D remains unclear. Germline CDR1 reads SGHAT; CDR2 reads FQNNGV. This CDR3 region has 14 residues. Trimming left V 7 bases short and J 1 base short, with 10 bases between.

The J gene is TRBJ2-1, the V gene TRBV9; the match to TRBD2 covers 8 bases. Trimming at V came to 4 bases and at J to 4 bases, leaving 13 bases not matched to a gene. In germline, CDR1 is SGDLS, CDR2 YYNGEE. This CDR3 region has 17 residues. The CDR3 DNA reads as TGTGCCAGCAGCTCGCCAAAGCGGGAGCGAGGATACAATGAGCAGTTCTTC. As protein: CASSSPKRERGYNEQFF. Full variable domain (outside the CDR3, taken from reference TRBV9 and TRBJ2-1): DSGVTQTPKHLITATGQRVTLRCSPRSGDLSVYWYQQSLDQGLQFLIQYYNGEERAKGNILERFSAQQFPDLHSELNLSSLELGDSALYFCASSSPKRERGYNEQFFGPGTRLTVL.

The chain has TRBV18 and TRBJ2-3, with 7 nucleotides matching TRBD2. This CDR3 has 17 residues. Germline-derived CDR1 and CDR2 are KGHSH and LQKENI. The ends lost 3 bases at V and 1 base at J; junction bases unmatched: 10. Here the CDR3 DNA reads TGTGCCAGCTCACCGTCCGCAGCGGGGACCGGCACAGATACGCAGTATTTT. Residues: CASSPSAAGTGTDTQYF.

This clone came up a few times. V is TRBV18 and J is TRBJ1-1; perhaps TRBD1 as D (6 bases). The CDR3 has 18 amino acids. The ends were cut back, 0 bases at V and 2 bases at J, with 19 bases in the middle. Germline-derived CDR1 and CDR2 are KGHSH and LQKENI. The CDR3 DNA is TGTGCCAGCTCACCACCCCGGGGCTTCAGGGGTCGAAACACTGAAGCTTTCTTT. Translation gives CASSPPRGFRGRNTEAFF.

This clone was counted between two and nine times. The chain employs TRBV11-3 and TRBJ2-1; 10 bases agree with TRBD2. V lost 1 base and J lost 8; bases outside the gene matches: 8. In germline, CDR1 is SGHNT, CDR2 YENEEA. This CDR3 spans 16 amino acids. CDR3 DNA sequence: TGTGCCAGCAGCTTAGGGGCTAGCGGGAGCCGTGATGAGCAGTTCTTC. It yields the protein CASSLGASGSRDEQFF. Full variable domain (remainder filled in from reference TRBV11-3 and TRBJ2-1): EAGVVQSPRYKIIEKKQPVAFWCNPISGHNTLYWYLQNLGQGPELLIRYENEEAVDDSQLPKDRFSAERLKGVDSTLKIQPAELGDSAVYLCASSLGASGSRDEQFFGPGTRLTVL.

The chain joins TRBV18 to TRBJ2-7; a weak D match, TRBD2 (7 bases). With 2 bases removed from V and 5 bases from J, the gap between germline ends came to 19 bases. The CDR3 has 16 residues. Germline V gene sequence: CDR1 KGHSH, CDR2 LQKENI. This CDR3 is CASSPVSVGGLHEQYF. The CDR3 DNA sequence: TGTGCCAGCTCACCAGTCTCGGTGGGGGGGCTGCACGAGCAGTACTTC.

The CDR3 DNA reads as TGCGCCAGCAGCTTAGCACAGGGTGAGGCCGGGGAGCTGTTTTTT. Protein sequence: CASSLAQGEAGELFF. The V and J genes are TRBV5-1 and TRBJ2-2; the D gene is possibly TRBD1 (6 bases). The V and J ends lost 2 bases and 6 bases respectively, with 14 bases between them. CDR1 and CDR2 from the germline V gene are SGHRS and YFSETQ. CDR3 length: 15 amino acids.

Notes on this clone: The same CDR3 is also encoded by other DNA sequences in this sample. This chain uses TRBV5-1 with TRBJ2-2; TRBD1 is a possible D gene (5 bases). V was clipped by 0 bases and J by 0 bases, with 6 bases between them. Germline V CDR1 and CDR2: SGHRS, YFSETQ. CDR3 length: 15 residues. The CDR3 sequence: CASSLGQTNTGELFF. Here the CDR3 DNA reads TGCGCCAGCAGCTTGGGACAGACGAACACCGGGGAGCTGTTTTTT.

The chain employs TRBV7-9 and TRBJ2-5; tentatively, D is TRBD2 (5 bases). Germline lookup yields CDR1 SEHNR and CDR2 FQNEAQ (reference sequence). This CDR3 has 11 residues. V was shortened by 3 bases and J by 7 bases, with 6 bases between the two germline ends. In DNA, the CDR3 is TGTGCCAGCAGCTTTGCGGGGACCCAGTACTTC. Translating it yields CASSFAGTQYF.

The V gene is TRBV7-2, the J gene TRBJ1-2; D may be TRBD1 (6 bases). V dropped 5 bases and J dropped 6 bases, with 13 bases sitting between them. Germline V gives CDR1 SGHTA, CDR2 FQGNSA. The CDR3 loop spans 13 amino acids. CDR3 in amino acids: CASSTRGADGYTF. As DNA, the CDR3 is TGTGCCAGCAGCACCAGGGGTGCGGATGGCTACACCTTC.

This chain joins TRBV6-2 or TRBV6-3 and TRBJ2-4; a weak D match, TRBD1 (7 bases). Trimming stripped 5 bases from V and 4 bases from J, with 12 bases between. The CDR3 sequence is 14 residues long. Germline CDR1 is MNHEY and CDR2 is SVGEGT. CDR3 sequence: CASSMTGTKNIQYF. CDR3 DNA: TGTGCCAGCAGTATGACAGGGACTAAAAACATTCAGTACTTC.

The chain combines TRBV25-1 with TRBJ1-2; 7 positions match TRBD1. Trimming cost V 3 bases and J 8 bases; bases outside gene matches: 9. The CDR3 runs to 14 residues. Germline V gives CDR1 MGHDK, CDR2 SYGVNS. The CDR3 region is CASSDPRTGRGYTF. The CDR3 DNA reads TGTGCCAGCAGTGACCCCCGGACAGGTCGGGGCTACACCTTC.

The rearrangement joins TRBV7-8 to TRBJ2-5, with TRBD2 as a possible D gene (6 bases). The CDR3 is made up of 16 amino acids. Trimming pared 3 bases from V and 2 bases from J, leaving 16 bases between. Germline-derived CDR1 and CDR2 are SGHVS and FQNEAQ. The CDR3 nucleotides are TGTGCCAGCAGCTTTAGTCTAGCGACCATACAAGAGACCCAGTACTTC. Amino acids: CASSFSLATIQETQYF.

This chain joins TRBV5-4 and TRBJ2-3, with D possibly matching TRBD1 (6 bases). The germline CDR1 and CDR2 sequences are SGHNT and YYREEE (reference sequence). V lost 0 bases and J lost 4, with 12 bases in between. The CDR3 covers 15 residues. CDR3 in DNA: TGTGCCAGCAGCTTGGACAGGGCCGGGGCAGATACGCAGTATTTT. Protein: CASSLDRAGADTQYF.

In nucleotides, the CDR3 is TGTGCCAGCAGCCCCCGACAGGGGGCCTATGGCTACACCTTC. It codes for CASSPRQGAYGYTF. The rearrangement joins TRBV7-2 to TRBJ1-2; 10 nucleotides align to TRBD1. Germline values: CDR1 SGHTA, CDR2 FQGNSA. The CDR3 runs to 14 residues. Trimming cost V 5 bases and J 4 bases; bases outside gene matches: 4.

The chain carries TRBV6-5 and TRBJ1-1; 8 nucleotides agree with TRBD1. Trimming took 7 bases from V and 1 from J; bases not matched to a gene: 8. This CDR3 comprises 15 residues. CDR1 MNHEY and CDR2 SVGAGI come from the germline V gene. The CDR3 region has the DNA TGTGCCAGCACCGAACAGGGGGGACGGAACACTGAAGCTTTCTTT. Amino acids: CASTEQGGRNTEAFF.

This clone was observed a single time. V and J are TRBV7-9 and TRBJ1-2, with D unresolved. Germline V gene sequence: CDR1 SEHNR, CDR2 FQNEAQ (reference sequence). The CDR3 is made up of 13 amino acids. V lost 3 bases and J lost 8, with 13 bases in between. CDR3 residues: CASSFQAGRGYTF. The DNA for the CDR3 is TGTGCCAGCAGCTTCCAGGCCGGTCGGGGCTACACCTTC.

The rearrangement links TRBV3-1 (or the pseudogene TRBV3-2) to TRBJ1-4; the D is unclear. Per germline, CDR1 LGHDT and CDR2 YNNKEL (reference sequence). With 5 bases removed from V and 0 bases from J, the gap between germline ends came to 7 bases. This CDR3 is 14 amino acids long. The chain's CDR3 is CASSYSATNEKLFF. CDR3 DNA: TGTGCCAGCAGCTACAGTGCAACTAATGAAAAACTGTTTTTT.

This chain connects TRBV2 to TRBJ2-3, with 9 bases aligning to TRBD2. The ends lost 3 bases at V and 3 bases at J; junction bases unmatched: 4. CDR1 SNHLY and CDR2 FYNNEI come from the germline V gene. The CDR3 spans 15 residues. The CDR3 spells CASSEGSGGTDTQYF. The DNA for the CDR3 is TGTGCCAGCAGTGAGGGGAGCGGGGGGACAGATACGCAGTATTTT.

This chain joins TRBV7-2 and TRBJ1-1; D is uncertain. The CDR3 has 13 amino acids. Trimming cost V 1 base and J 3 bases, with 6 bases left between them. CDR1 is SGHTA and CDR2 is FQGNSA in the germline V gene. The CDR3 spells CASSLGVDTEAFF. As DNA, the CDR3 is TGTGCCAGCAGCTTAGGCGTAGACACTGAAGCTTTCTTT.